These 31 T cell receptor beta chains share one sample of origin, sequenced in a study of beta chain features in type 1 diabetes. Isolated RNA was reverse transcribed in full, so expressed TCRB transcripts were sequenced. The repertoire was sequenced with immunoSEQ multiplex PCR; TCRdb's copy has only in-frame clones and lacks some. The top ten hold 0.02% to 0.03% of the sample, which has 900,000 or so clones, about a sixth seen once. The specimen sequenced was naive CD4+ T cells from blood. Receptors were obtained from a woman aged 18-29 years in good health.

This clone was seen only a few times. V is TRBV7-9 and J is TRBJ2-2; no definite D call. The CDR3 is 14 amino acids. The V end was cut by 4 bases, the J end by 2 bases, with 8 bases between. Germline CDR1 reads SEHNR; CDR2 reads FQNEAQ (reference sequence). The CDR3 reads CASSYDGNTGELFF. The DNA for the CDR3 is TGTGCCAGCAGCTACGACGGTAACACCGGGGAGCTGTTTTTT.

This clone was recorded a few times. The CDR3 sequence is CASRGTPGSHTDTQYF. The CDR3 region has the DNA TGTGCCAGCAGGGGCACCCCGGGGTCGCACACAGATACGCAGTATTTT. The chain recombines TRBV28 with TRBJ2-3; D is possibly TRBD2 (5 bases). Germline V lookup: CDR1 MDHEN, CDR2 SYDVKM. The CDR3 is made up of 16 amino acids. The V end was cut by 6 bases, the J end by 2 bases, with 18 bases between.

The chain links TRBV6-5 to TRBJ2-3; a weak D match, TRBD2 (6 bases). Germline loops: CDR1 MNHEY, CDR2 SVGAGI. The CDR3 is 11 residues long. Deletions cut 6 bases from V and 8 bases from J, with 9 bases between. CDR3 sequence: CASRVGGTQYF. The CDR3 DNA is TGTGCCAGCAGAGTCGGGGGTACGCAGTATTTT.

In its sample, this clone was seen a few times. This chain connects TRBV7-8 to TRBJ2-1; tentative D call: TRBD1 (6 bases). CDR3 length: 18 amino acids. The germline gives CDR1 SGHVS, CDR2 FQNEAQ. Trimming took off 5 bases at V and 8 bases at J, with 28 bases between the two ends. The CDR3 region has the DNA TGTGCCAGCAGCCCCGACCCCAGGGGCGAGGTATTTTCAGATGAGCAGTTCTTC. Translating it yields CASSPDPRGEVFSDEQFF.

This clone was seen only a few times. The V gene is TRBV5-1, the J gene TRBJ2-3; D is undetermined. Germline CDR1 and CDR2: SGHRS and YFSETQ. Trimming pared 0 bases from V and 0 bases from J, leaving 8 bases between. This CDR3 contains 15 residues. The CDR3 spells CASSLVQPSTDTQYF. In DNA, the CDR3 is TGCGCCAGCAGCTTGGTTCAGCCAAGCACAGATACGCAGTATTTT.

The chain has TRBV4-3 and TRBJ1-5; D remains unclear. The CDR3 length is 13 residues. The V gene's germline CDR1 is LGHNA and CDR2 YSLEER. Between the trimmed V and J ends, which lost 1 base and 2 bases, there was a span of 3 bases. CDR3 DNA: TGCGCCAGCAGCCAAGTTCGCAATCAGCCCCAGCATTTT. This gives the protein CASSQVRNQPQHF.

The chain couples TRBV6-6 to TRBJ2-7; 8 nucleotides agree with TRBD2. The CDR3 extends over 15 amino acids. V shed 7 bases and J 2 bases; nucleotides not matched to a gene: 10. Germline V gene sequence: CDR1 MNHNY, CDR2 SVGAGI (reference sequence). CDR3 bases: TGTGCCAGCAACTCAGGTAATAGCGGGGCCTACGAGCAGTACTTC. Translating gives CASNSGNSGAYEQYF.

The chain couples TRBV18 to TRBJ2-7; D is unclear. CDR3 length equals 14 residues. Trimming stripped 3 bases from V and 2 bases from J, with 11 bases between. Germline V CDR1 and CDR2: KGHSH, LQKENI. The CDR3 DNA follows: TGTGCCAGCTCACCTGGTCACACAACCTACGAGCAGTACTTC. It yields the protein CASSPGHTTYEQYF.

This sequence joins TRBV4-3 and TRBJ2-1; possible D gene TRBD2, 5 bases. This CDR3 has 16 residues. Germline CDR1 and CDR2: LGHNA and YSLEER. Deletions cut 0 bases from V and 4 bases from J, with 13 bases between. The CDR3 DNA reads TGCGCCAGCAGCCAAGAAGGGTCTAGCAGTTACAATGAGCAGTTCTTC. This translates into CASSQEGSSSYNEQFF.

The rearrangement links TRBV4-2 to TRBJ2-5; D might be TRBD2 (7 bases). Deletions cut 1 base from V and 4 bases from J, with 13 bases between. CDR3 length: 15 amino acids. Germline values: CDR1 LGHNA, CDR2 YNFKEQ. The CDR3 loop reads CASSQGGGGGETQYF. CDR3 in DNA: TGTGCCAGCAGCCAAGGAGGAGGGGGGGGAGAGACCCAGTACTTC.

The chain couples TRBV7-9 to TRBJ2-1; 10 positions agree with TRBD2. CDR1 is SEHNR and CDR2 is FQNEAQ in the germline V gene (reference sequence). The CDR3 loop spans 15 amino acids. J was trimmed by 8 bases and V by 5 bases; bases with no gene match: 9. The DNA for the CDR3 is TGTGCCAGCAGCCCACAGCGGGAGGGCCGGTATGAGCAGTTCTTC. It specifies CASSPQREGRYEQFF.

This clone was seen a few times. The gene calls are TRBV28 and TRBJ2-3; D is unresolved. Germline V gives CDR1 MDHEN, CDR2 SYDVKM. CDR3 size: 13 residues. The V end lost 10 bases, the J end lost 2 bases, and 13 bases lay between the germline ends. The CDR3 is CATDAVNTDTQYF. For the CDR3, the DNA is TGTGCCACGGACGCTGTAAACACAGATACGCAGTATTTT.

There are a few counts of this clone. The CDR3 protein is CASSAEQGYEQYF. DNA of the CDR3: TGTGCCAGCAGTGCGGAACAGGGCTACGAGCAGTACTTC. This chain joins TRBV2 and TRBJ2-7; possible D gene TRBD1, 6 bases. The germline V gene encodes CDR1 SNHLY and CDR2 FYNNEI. V lost 4 bases and J lost 3, with 10 bases in between. The CDR3 has 13 amino acids.

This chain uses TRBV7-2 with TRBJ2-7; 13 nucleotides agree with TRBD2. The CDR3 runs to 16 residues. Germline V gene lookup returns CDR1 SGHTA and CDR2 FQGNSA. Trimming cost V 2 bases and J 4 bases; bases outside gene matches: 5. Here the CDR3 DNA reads TGTGCCAGCAGCTTATCCGGGACTAGCGGGATATACGAGCAGTACTTC. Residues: CASSLSGTSGIYEQYF.

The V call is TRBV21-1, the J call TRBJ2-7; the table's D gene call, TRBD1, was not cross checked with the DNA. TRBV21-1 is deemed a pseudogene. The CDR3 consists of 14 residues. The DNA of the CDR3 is TGTGCCAGCAGCCAGGGACAGAAACACTACGAGCAGTACTTC. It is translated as CASSQGQKHYEQYF.

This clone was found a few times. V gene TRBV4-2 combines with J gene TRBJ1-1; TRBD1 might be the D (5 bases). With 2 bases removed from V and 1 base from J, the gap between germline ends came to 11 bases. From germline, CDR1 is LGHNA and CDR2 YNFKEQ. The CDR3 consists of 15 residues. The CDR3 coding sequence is TGTGCCAGCAGCCAAACTCGGACAAGGAACACTGAAGCTTTCTTT. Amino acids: CASSQTRTRNTEAFF.

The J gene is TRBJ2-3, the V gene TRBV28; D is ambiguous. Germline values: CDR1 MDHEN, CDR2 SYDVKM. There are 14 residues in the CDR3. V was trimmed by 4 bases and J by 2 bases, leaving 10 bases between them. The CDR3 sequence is CASSYDTYTDTQYF. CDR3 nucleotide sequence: TGTGCCAGCAGTTATGACACCTACACAGATACGCAGTATTTT.

CDR3 bases: TGTGCCAGCAGTTTTGTGGGGGAGACCCAGTACTTC. It specifies CASSFVGETQYF. The chain uses TRBV28 and TRBJ2-5; D not resolved. The CDR3 consists of 12 residues. From germline, CDR1 is MDHEN and CDR2 SYDVKM. The V and J ends lost 3 bases and 5 bases respectively, with 7 bases between them.

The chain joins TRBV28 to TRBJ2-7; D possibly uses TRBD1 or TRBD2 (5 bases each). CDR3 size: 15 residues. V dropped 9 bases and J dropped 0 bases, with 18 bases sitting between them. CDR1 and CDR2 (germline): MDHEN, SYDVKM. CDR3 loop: CARITGTRSSYEQYF. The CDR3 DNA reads TGTGCCAGGATTACCGGGACCCGGAGCTCCTACGAGCAGTACTTC.

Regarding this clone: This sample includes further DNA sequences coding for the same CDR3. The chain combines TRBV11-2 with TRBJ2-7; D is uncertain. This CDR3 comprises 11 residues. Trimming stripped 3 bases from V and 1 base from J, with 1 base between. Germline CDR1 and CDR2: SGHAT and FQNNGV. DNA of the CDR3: TGTGCCAGCAGCTTTTCCTACGAGCAGTACTTC. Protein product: CASSFSYEQYF.

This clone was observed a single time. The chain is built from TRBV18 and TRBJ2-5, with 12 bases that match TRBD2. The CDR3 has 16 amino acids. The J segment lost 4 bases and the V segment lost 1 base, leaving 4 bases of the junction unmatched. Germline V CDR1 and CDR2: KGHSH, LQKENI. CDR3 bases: TGTGCCAGCTCACCACGCCTAGCGGGAGGGGTAGAGACCCAGTACTTC. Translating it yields CASSPRLAGGVETQYF.

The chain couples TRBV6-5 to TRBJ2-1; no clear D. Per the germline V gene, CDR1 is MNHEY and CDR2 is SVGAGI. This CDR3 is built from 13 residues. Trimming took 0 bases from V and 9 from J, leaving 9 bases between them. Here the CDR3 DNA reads TGTGCCAGCAGTTACTCCGGTGCGGTTGAGCAGTTCTTC. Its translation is CASSYSGAVEQFF.

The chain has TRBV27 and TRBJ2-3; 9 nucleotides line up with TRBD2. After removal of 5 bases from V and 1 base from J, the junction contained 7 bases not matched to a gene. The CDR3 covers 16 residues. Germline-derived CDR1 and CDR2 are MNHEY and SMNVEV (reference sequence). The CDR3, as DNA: TGTGCCAGCAGTCCGGCGGGACTAGCAGGCACAGATACGCAGTATTTT. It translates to CASSPAGLAGTDTQYF.

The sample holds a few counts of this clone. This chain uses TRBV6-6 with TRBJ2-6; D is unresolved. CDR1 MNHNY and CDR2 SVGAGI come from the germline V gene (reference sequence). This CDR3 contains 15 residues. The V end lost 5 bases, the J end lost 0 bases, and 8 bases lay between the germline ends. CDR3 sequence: CASSPSISGANVLTF. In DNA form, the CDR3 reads TGTGCCAGCAGTCCCAGTATCTCTGGGGCCAACGTCCTGACTTTC.

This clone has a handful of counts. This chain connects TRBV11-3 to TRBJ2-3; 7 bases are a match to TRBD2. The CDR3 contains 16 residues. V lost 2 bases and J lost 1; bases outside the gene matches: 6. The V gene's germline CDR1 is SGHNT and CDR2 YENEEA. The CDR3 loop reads CASSLMAGVRTDTQYF. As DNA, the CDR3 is TGTGCCAGCAGCTTAATGGCGGGAGTCCGCACAGATACGCAGTATTTT.

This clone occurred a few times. The CDR3 is CASSLGNRVAFF. The CDR3 nucleotides are TGTGCCAGCAGTTTGGGGAATCGGGTAGCTTTCTTT. V is TRBV28 and J is TRBJ1-1; no firm D call. This CDR3 spans 12 amino acids. V gave up 3 bases and J gave up 10 bases, with 12 bases separating them. CDR1 is MDHEN and CDR2 is SYDVKM in the germline V gene.

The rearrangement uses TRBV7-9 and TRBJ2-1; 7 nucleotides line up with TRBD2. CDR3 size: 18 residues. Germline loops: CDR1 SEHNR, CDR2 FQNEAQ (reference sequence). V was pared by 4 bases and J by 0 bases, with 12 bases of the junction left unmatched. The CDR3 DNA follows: TGTGCCAGCAGCTCCCGGGGGGTTATACTAGACTCCTACAATGAGCAGTTCTTC. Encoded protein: CASSSRGVILDSYNEQFF.

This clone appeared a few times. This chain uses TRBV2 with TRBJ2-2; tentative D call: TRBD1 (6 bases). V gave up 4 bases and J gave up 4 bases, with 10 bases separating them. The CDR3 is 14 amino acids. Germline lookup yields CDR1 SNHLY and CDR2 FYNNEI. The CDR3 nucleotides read TGTGCCAGCAGTGGTAGGGGGATCACCGGGGAGCTGTTTTTT. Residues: CASSGRGITGELFF. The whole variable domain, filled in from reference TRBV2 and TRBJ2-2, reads EPEVTQTPSHQVTQMGQEVILRCVPISNHLYFYWYRQILGQKVEFLVSFYNNEISEKSEIFDDQFSVERPDGSNFTLKIRSTKLEDSAMYFCASSGRGITGELFFGEGSRLTVL.

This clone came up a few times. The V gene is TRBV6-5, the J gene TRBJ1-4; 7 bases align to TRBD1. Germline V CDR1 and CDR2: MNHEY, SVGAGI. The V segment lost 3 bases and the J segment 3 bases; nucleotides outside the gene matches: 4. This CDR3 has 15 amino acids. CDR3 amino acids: CASSYRGTANEKLFF. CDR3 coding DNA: TGTGCCAGCAGTTATCGTGGGACAGCTAATGAAAAACTGTTTTTT.

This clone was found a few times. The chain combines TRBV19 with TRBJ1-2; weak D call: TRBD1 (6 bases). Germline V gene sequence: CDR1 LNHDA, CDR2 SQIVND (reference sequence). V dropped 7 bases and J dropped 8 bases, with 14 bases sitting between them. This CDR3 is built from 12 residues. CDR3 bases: TGTGCCAGTACGGACAGAACGGGCGGCTACACCTTC. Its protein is CASTDRTGGYTF.

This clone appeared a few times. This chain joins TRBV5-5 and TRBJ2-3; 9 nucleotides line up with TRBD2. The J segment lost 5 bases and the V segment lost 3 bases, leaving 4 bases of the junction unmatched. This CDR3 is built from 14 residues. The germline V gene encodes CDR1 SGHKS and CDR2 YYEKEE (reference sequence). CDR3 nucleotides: TGTGCCAGCAGCTATAGCGGGAGTATAGATACGCAGTATTTT. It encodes CASSYSGSIDTQYF.